One and the same sample provided the 9 T cell receptor beta chains below, sequenced in a study of blood T cell repertoires in COVID-19 (TCRdb year 2020). Library creation used the immunoSEQ multiplex PCR assay. Here the immuneACCESS table is served through TCRdb, limited to in-frame sequences with V and J called. Missing clones are a known gap in these copies; in checked studies unresolved V genes cover under half, and the rest lacks a known reason. Present in this sample are some 57,000 clones, approximately 85% of which were seen just once. The ten largest make up 9.5% to 13% of the sample. Sequencing used peripheral blood. These receptors were taken from a human donor in a cohort sampled during active COVID-19.

V usage is TRBV5-1 and J usage is TRBJ2-3, with TRBD2 matching over 9 bases. The CDR3 is made up of 15 amino acids. Trimming at V came to 4 bases and at J to 4 bases, leaving 7 bases not matched to a gene. Germline V gene sequence: CDR1 SGHRS, CDR2 YFSETQ. In DNA form, the CDR3 reads TGCGCCAGCAGCCCGGTTAGCGGGAGCCCAGATACGCAGTATTTT. Translation: CASSPVSGSPDTQYF.

This chain connects TRBV10-3 to TRBJ1-5, with 9 bases matching TRBD1. The V gene end was trimmed by 0 bases and the J gene end by 6 bases; junction bases not matched to a gene: 6. The CDR3 is 16 amino acids. Germline CDR1 ENHRY, CDR2 SYGVKD. The CDR3 loop is CAISESWGQGSQPQHF. The CDR3 DNA is TGTGCCATCAGTGAGTCGTGGGGACAGGGAAGTCAGCCCCAGCATTTT.

This clone was seen a handful of times. J is TRBJ2-4 and V is TRBV5-1; the D gene is possibly TRBD2 (5 bases). Per the germline V gene, CDR1 is SGHRS and CDR2 is YFSETQ. The CDR3 is 15 residues long. Trimming removed 0 bases from V and 0 bases from J, with 7 bases in between. CDR3 nucleotide sequence: TGCGCCAGCAGCTTGGCGGGAATAGCCAAAAACATTCAGTACTTC. Translating gives CASSLAGIAKNIQYF.

V is TRBV3-1 (or the pseudogene TRBV3-2) and J is TRBJ1-6, with unresolved D. The germline V gene encodes CDR1 LGHDT and CDR2 YNNKEL (reference sequence). Deletions cut 1 base from V and 9 bases from J, with 13 bases between. This CDR3 is built from 15 residues. The CDR3 DNA reads TGTGCCAGCAGCCAAGTCGGGAGTAGAGGTTCACCCCTCCACTTT. Its translation: CASSQVGSRGSPLHF.

The J gene is TRBJ2-3, the V gene TRBV5-5; 14 bases are shared with TRBD2. Germline values: CDR1 SGHKS, CDR2 YYEKEE (reference sequence). V dropped 2 bases and J dropped 2; count of bases not matched to a gene: 7. This CDR3 comprises 18 residues. The DNA of the CDR3 is TGTGCCAGCAGCTTTAGACTAGCGGGAGGGTCCCCCACAGATACGCAGTATTTT. Translating gives CASSFRLAGGSPTDTQYF.

V usage is TRBV19 and J usage is TRBJ2-5; 9 bases are shared with TRBD2. Germline CDR1 is LNHDA and CDR2 is SQIVND (reference sequence). The CDR3 has 15 amino acids. With 1 base clipped from V and 1 base from J, the junction kept 1 base outside the gene matches. CDR3 loop: CASSIGLAAQETQYF. The CDR3 DNA sequence: TGTGCCAGTAGTATAGGACTAGCGGCCCAAGAGACCCAGTACTTC.

This chain uses TRBV28 with TRBJ1-5; TRBD1 agrees at 8 bases. Germline V gene sequence: CDR1 MDHEN, CDR2 SYDVKM. The junction had 2 bases not matched to a gene; V was cut back by 4 bases and J by 0 bases. This CDR3 is built from 15 residues. CDR3 protein: CASSSGQVSNQPQHF. The CDR3 DNA follows: TGTGCCAGCAGTTCGGGACAGGTTAGCAATCAGCCCCAGCATTTT.

The chain combines TRBV6-5 with TRBJ2-7; 8 bases map to TRBD1. The CDR3 consists of 15 residues. Germline-derived CDR1 and CDR2 are MNHEY and SVGAGI. J lost 4 bases, V lost 10 bases, and 15 bases had no gene match. This chain's CDR3 is CATGGSAGGLYEQYF. In nucleotides, the CDR3 is TGTGCCACCGGGGGTTCGGCAGGGGGCTTATACGAGCAGTACTTC.

The V gene is TRBV28, the J gene TRBJ1-1; no clear D. The germline V and J ends were trimmed by 8 bases and 5 bases, with 12 bases remaining between them. The CDR3 loop spans 12 amino acids. CDR1 is MDHEN and CDR2 is SYDVKM in the germline V gene. The CDR3 loop reads CASHQAGTEAFF. The CDR3 nucleotides read TGTGCCAGCCACCAGGCCGGAACTGAAGCTTTCTTT.